This T cell receptor beta chain was recorded in a study of cytomegalovirus exposure and HLA in healthy donors. About the research overall: One earlier analysis, a look at approximately 190 million T cells, found 117 million unique TCR beta sequences. Study-wide findings and caveats: Reported performance of the classifier showed diagnosis of cytomegalovirus status with high specificity and sensitivity.

A word on this clone: The antigen remains undetermined.

The CDR3 length is 13 residues. Trimming cost V 4 bases and J 7 bases, with 8 bases left between them. CDR1 SGHTA and CDR2 FQGNSA come from the germline V gene. Amplification used 60 Vbeta primers and 13 Jbeta primers. Assay: immunoSEQ multiplex PCR; the TCRdb copy retains only in-frame clones and omits some. The table lists over 95,000 clones, 70% to 85% of them singletons, with roughly 2.6% in the top ten. The chain employs TRBV7-2 and TRBJ1-6; D gene uncertain. Specimen: PBMCs. The clonotype originates from a woman between 18 and 29 years old in good health and CMV-seronegative. CDR3 residues: CASSWTENSPLHF. The CDR3 DNA is TGTGCCAGCAGCTGGACTGAGAATTCACCCCTCCACTTT.